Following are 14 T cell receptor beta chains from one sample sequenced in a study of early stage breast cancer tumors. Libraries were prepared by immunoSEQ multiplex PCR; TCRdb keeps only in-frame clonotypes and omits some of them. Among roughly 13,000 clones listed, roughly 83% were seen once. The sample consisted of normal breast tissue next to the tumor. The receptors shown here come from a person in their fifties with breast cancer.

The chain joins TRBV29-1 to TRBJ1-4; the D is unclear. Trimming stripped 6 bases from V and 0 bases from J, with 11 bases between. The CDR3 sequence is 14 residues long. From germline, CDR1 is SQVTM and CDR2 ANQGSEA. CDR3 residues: CSVGGPPTNEKLFF. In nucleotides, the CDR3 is TGCAGCGTCGGAGGCCCTCCAACTAATGAAAAACTGTTTTTT.

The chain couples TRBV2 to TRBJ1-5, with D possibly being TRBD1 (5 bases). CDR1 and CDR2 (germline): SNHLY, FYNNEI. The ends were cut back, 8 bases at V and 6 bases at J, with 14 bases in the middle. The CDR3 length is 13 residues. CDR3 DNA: TGTGCCAGCGGGGGTGGCGGTAGTCAGCCCCAGCATTTT. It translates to CASGGGGSQPQHF.

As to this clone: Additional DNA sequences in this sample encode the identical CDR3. CDR3: CAWIARGWTDTQYF. The DNA of the CDR3 is TGTGCCTGGATCGCACGGGGGTGGACAGATACGCAGTATTTT. V usage is TRBV30 and J usage is TRBJ2-3; TRBD2 might be the D (6 bases). V lost 4 bases, J lost 3 bases, and 14 bases lay in between. The CDR3 consists of 14 residues. Germline loops: CDR1 GTSNPN, CDR2 SVGIG (reference sequence).

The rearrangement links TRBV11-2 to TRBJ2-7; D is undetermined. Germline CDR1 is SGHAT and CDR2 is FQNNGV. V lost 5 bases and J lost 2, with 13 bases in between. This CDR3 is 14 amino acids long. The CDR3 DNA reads TGTGCCAGCAGCGCCGCCCTATCTCCCTACGAGCAGTACTTC. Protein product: CASSAALSPYEQYF. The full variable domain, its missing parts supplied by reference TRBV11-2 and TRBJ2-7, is EAGVAQSPRYKIIEKRQSVAFWCNPISGHATLYWYQQILGQGPKLLIQFQNNGVVDDSQLPKDRFSAERLKGVDSTLKIQPAKLEDSAVYLCASSAALSPYEQYFGPGTRLTVT.

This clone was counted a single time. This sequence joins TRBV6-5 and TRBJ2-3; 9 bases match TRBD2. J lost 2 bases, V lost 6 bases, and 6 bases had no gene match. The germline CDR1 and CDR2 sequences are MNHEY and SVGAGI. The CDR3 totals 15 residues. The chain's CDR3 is CASSRAGGNTDTQYF. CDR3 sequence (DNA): TGTGCCAGCAGCCGAGCGGGGGGAAACACAGATACGCAGTATTTT.

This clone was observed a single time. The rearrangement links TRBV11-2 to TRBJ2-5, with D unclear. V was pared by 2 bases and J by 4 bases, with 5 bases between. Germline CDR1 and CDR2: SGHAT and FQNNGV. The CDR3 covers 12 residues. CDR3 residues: CASSLSGETQYF. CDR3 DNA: TGTGCCAGCAGCTTATCGGGAGAGACCCAGTACTTC.

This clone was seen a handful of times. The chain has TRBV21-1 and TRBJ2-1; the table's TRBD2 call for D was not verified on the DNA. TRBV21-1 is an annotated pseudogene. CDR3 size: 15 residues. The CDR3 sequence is CASGPHGEGGQEQFF. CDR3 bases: TGTGCCAGCGGTCCCCATGGGGAGGGGGGTCAGGAGCAGTTCTTC.

The CDR3 DNA reads TGTGCCAGCAGCTTAGTCCCAGGGGATGAGACCCAGTACTTC. Its translation: CASSLVPGDETQYF. This chain connects TRBV11-2 to TRBJ2-5; possible D gene TRBD1, 6 bases. This CDR3 region has 14 residues. CDR1 and CDR2 (germline): SGHAT, FQNNGV. The V gene lost 1 base and the J gene lost 5 bases, with 11 bases spanning the gap.

CDR3: CASSPPSRTYEQYF. The CDR3 DNA sequence: TGTGCCAGCTCACCACCGAGCCGGACCTACGAGCAGTACTTC. V and J are TRBV18 and TRBJ2-7; D is ambiguous. The CDR3 runs 14 residues. The germline CDR1 and CDR2 sequences are KGHSH and LQKENI. Trimming cost V 0 bases and J 2 bases, with 8 bases left between them.

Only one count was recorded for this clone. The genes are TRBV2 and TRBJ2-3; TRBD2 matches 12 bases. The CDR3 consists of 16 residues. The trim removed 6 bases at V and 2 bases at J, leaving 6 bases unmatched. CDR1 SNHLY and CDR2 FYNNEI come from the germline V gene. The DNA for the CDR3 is TGTGCCAGCAGGGCGGGACTAGCGGGTTACACAGATACGCAGTATTTT. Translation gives CASRAGLAGYTDTQYF.

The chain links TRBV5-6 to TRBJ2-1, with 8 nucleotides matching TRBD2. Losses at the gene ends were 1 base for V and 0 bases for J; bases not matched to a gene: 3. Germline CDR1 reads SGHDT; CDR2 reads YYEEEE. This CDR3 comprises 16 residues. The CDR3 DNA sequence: TGTGCCAGCAGCTTGCTAGCGGGCCCCTCCTACAATGAGCAGTTCTTC. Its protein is CASSLLAGPSYNEQFF.

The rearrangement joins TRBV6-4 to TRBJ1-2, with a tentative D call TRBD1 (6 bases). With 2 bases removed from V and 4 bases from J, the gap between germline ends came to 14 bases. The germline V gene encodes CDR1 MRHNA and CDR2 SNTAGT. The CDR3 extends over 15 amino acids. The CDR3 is CASSDGYRVVYGYTF. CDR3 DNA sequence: TGTGCCAGCAGTGACGGATACAGGGTCGTCTATGGCTACACCTTC.

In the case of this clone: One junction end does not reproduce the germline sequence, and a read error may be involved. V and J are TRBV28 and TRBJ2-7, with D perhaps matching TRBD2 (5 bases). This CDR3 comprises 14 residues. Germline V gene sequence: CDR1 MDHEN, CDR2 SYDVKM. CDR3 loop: CASSFRPLSDGGSF. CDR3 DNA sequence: TGTGCCAGCAGTTTCCGGCCCCTTTCGGACGGTGGGAGCTTC.

The DNA for the CDR3 is TGCGCCAGCAGCTTGCCCCCCGCCTCTGGGGCCAACGTCCTGACTTTC. This encodes CASSLPPASGANVLTF. V is TRBV5-1 and J is TRBJ2-6; D is ambiguous. V was shortened by 1 base and J by 0 bases, with 8 bases between the two germline ends. The CDR3 length is 16 residues. Germline V lookup: CDR1 SGHRS, CDR2 YFSETQ.